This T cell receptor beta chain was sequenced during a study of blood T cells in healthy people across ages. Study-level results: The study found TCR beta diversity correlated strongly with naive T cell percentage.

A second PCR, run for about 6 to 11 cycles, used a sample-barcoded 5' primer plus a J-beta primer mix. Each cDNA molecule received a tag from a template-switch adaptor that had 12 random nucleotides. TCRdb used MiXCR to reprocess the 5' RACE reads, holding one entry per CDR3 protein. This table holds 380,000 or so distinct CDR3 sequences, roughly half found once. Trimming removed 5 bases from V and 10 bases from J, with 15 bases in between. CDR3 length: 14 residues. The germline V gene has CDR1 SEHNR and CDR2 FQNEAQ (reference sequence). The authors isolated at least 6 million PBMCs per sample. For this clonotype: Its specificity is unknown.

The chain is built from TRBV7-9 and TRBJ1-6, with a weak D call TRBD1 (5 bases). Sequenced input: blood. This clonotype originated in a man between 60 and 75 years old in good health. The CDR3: CASSPGTFGSPLHF. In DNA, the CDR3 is TGTGCCAGCAGCCCAGGGACTTTCGGCTCACCCCTCCACTTT.